These 26 T cell receptor beta chains were sequenced from one sample in a study of cytomegalovirus exposure and HLA in healthy donors. In the PCR, 60 Vbeta and 13 Jbeta primers were used. Assay used: immunoSEQ multiplex PCR; TCRdb lists only in-frame clones, some missing. This table holds fewer than 250,000 clones, roughly 80% found once. The sample consisted of PBMCs. Receptors originate from a man aged 25-45 years in good health and CMV-seronegative.

The genes are TRBV5-6 and TRBJ2-5; D unresolved. The closer fit of TRBJ2-7 to the DNA end suggests the J call may be wrong. Germline CDR1 is SGHDT and CDR2 is YYEEEE. The CDR3 contains 15 residues. CDR3 bases: TGTGCCAGCAGCTTTGAACCGAGCGCCTCCTACGAGCAGTACTTC. It specifies CASSFEPSASYEQYF.

This chain uses TRBV5-1 with TRBJ2-3; possible D gene TRBD2, 5 bases. Trimming stripped 0 bases from V and 11 bases from J, with 16 bases between. Germline V gene sequence: CDR1 SGHRS, CDR2 YFSETQ. CDR3 length equals 14 residues. The CDR3 is CASSLGTEGRVQYF. CDR3 DNA: TGCGCCAGCAGCTTGGGCACAGAGGGTAGGGTGCAGTATTTT.

The rearrangement joins TRBV19 to TRBJ2-5; the match to TRBD2 covers 8 bases. Germline assignment: CDR1 LNHDA and CDR2 SQIVND (reference sequence). CDR3 length equals 17 residues. Unmatched junction bases numbered 12, after V lost 6 bases and J lost 0 bases. The CDR3 sequence is CASSPSGSGGYQETQYF. The DNA for the CDR3 is TGTGCCAGTAGCCCATCAGGAAGCGGGGGTTACCAAGAGACCCAGTACTTC. Looking up the rest from reference TRBV19 and TRBJ2-5 gives the full variable domain: DGGITQSPKYLFRKEGQNVTLSCEQNLNHDAMYWYRQDPGQGLRLIYYSQIVNDFQKGDIAEGYSVSREKKESFPLTVTSAQKNPTAFYLCASSPSGSGGYQETQYFGPGTRLLVL.

The chain carries TRBV7-9 and TRBJ1-4; D unresolved. The CDR3 consists of 14 residues. Trimming removed 4 bases at V and 12 bases at J, with 18 bases between. Germline V gene data show CDR1 as SEHNR and CDR2 as FQNEAQ (reference sequence). The DNA for the CDR3 is TGTGCCAGCAGCTCCTCACGTGTCCGGGAGGAACTGTTTTTT. Protein product: CASSSSRVREELFF.

CDR3: CASSLEGAITEAFF. Here the CDR3 DNA reads TGCGCCAGCAGCTTGGAGGGGGCGATAACTGAAGCTTTCTTT. The rearrangement links TRBV5-1 to TRBJ1-1, with TRBD1 identical over 7 bases. This CDR3 is built from 14 residues. Germline V gene lookup returns CDR1 SGHRS and CDR2 YFSETQ. Germline trimming cut 0 bases from V and 5 bases from J; bases unmatched to any gene: 4.

V and J are TRBV5-5 and TRBJ2-7; no clear D. Trimming stripped 4 bases from V and 2 bases from J, with 16 bases between. CDR1 and CDR2 from the germline V gene are SGHKS and YYEKEE (reference sequence). This CDR3 comprises 15 residues. The CDR3 sequence is CASSPVDGPTYEQYF. CDR3 bases: TGTGCCAGCAGCCCGGTAGATGGGCCAACCTACGAGCAGTACTTC.

The V call is TRBV7-9, the J call TRBJ1-5; D remains ambiguous. Trimming shortened V by 2 bases and J by 4 bases, and 6 bases separated the two germline ends. The CDR3 covers 13 residues. Per germline, CDR1 SEHNR and CDR2 FQNEAQ (reference sequence). CDR3 in amino acids: CASSLSMNQPQHF. The CDR3 coding sequence is TGTGCCAGCAGCTTAAGCATGAATCAGCCCCAGCATTTT. Complete variable domain (other parts from reference TRBV7-9 and TRBJ1-5): DTGVSQNPRHKITKRGQNVTFRCDPISEHNRLYWYRQTLGQGPEFLTYFQNEAQLEKSRLLSDRFSAERPKGSFSTLEIQRTEQGDSAMYLCASSLSMNQPQHFGDGTRLSIL.

Only a few counts were recorded for this clone. The J gene is TRBJ1-3, the V gene TRBV25-1, with D possibly being TRBD1 (5 bases). This CDR3 comprises 16 residues. The V gene's germline CDR1 is MGHDK and CDR2 SYGVNS. V lost 6 bases, J lost 0 bases, and 15 bases lay in between. The CDR3 loop reads CASSRRGTDSGNTIYF. CDR3 DNA sequence: TGTGCCAGCAGCCGACGGGGGACCGACTCTGGAAACACCATATATTTT.

The gene calls are TRBV11-2 and TRBJ2-7, with TRBD1 matching over 9 bases. The ends lost 5 bases at V and 2 bases at J; junction bases unmatched: 7. The CDR3 contains 15 residues. Germline assignment: CDR1 SGHAT and CDR2 FQNNGV. CDR3 region: CASSRTGTGTYEQYF. CDR3 bases: TGTGCCAGCAGCCGCACCGGGACAGGGACCTACGAGCAGTACTTC.

The rearrangement uses TRBV5-4 and TRBJ2-5, with TRBD1 matching 9 bases. With the DNA end fitting TRBJ2-7 better, the J assignment may be wrong. The CDR3 covers 18 residues. The germline CDR1 and CDR2 sequences are SGHNT and YYREEE (reference sequence). In DNA, the CDR3 is TGTGCCAGCAGCTTAGGCCTCGCAACACGGACAGGGGTCTACGAGCAGTACTTC. Its translation is CASSLGLATRTGVYEQYF.

This clone came up once. The chain carries TRBV10-1 and TRBJ2-7; no clear D gene. The germline CDR1 and CDR2 sequences are WNHNN and SYGVQD (reference sequence). The V end was cut by 0 bases, the J end by 3 bases, with 6 bases between. The CDR3 has 13 amino acids. CDR3 nucleotides: TGCGCCAGCAGTGAGTCCCCCAGCTACGAGCAGTACTTC. Protein sequence: CASSESPSYEQYF.

The chain carries TRBV5-1 and TRBJ2-7; 8 bases match TRBD2. With 4 bases clipped from V and 1 base from J, the junction kept 16 bases outside the gene matches. The CDR3 consists of 18 residues. Per the germline V gene, CDR1 is SGHRS and CDR2 is YFSETQ. CDR3 region: CASSAGAGTRIPSYEQYF. Here the CDR3 DNA reads TGCGCCAGCAGCGCGGGGGCCGGGACTAGGATTCCTTCCTACGAGCAGTACTTC.

This clone has just a few counts. This chain connects TRBV1 to TRBJ2-5; TRBD2 was called by the table and not checked on the DNA. TRBV1 is termed a pseudogene. CDR3 length equals 18 residues. CDR3 region: CTSSPRRAGTPKLETQYF. CDR3 sequence (DNA): TGCACCAGCAGCCCCCGGCGAGCGGGGACCCCAAAACTAGAGACCCAGTACTTC.

V is TRBV2 and J is TRBJ2-2, with 9 bases matching TRBD2. Germline CDR1 and CDR2: SNHLY and FYNNEI. After removal of 5 bases from V and 7 bases from J, the junction contained 5 bases not matched to a gene. The CDR3 has 14 residues. The CDR3 DNA reads TGTGCCAGCAGTCCCGGGACTAGCATCGGGGAGCTGTTTTTT. Its protein product is CASSPGTSIGELFF.

This chain links TRBV2 with TRBJ2-5, with D tentatively TRBD2 (6 bases). The V and J ends lost 1 base and 2 bases respectively, with 8 bases between them. Germline-derived CDR1 and CDR2 are SNHLY and FYNNEI. The CDR3 length is 14 residues. CDR3 loop: CASSEGRGQETQYF. Here the CDR3 DNA reads TGTGCCAGCAGTGAAGGGCGGGGACAAGAGACCCAGTACTTC. Combining the CDR3 with reference TRBV2 and TRBJ2-5 gives the whole variable domain EPEVTQTPSHQVTQMGQEVILRCVPISNHLYFYWYRQILGQKVEFLVSFYNNEISEKSEIFDDQFSVERPDGSNFTLKIRSTKLEDSAMYFCASSEGRGQETQYFGPGTRLLVL.

V is TRBV7-2 and J is TRBJ2-7; 8 bases align to TRBD2. Per germline, CDR1 SGHTA and CDR2 FQGNSA. This CDR3 has 15 residues. V gave up 7 bases and J gave up 2 bases; unmatched junction bases: 10. The CDR3 spells CASTRTSGGTYEQYF. For the CDR3, the DNA is TGTGCCAGCACACGAACTAGCGGTGGTACCTACGAGCAGTACTTC.

Here the CDR3 reads CASSLRENIQYF. The CDR3 bases are TGTGCCAGCAGCCTCAGGGAAAACATTCAGTACTTC. This chain joins TRBV2 and TRBJ2-4, with a weak D call TRBD1 (5 bases). With 6 bases removed from V and 5 bases from J, the gap between germline ends came to 8 bases. Germline lookup yields CDR1 SNHLY and CDR2 FYNNEI. The CDR3 contains 12 residues.

This clone was detected a few times. The chain recombines TRBV4-1 with TRBJ2-1; 10 bases align to TRBD2. This CDR3 has 18 amino acids. Trimming at V came to 4 bases and at J to 7 bases, leaving 16 bases not matched to a gene. CDR1 MGHRA and CDR2 YSYEKL come from the germline V gene. CDR3 sequence: CASSRHLKGAGGRNEQFF. The CDR3 DNA is TGCGCCAGCAGCCGTCATCTCAAGGGAGCGGGGGGGCGAAATGAGCAGTTCTTC.

This chain joins TRBV6-1 and TRBJ1-5; D ambiguous. Germline V gene sequence: CDR1 MNHNS, CDR2 SASEGT. CDR3 size: 15 residues. Trimming took 1 base from V and 3 from J, leaving 10 bases between them. The CDR3 loop reads CASSEDPGFNQPQHF. CDR3 DNA: TGTGCCAGCAGTGAAGATCCAGGATTCAATCAGCCCCAGCATTTT.

The rearrangement uses TRBV27 and TRBJ2-3; 8 bases agree with TRBD2. J gave up 6 bases and V 5 bases, and 10 bases lay outside the gene matches. This CDR3 has 15 amino acids. CDR1 MNHEY and CDR2 SMNVEV come from the germline V gene (reference sequence). CDR3 in amino acids: CASSLTSASSDTQYF. Here the CDR3 DNA reads TGTGCCAGCAGTCTGACTAGCGCCTCATCGGATACGCAGTATTTT.

The genes are TRBV18 and TRBJ2-7; 10 bases agree with TRBD1. This CDR3 region has 16 residues. CDR1 and CDR2 from the germline V gene are KGHSH and LQKENI. The ends lost 3 bases at V and 1 base at J; junction bases unmatched: 6. The CDR3 coding sequence is TGTGCCAGCTCACCCGGGGGACAGGGGTTATCCTACGAGCAGTACTTC. Translation gives CASSPGGQGLSYEQYF.

The CDR3 reads CASSSYRGRIVSYEQYF. In DNA form, the CDR3 reads TGTGCCAGCAGCTCGTACAGGGGAAGGATTGTCTCCTACGAGCAGTACTTC. This chain joins TRBV28 and TRBJ2-7; 7 positions match TRBD1. The CDR3 totals 17 residues. Germline CDR1 reads MDHEN; CDR2 reads SYDVKM. The junction had 14 bases not matched to a gene; V was cut back by 6 bases and J by 0 bases. The full variable domain, with the rest looked up from reference TRBV28 and TRBJ2-7, is DVKVTQSSRYLVKRTGEKVFLECVQDMDHENMFWYRQDPGLGLRLIYFSYDVKMKEKGDIPEGYSVSREKKERFSLILESASTNQTSMYLCASSSYRGRIVSYEQYFGPGTRLTVT.

The chain couples TRBV5-6 to TRBJ2-7; the match to TRBD1 covers 7 bases. Germline CDR1 reads SGHDT; CDR2 reads YYEEEE. J gave up 2 bases and V 7 bases, and 12 bases lay outside the gene matches. The CDR3 has 15 residues. The CDR3 nucleotides read TGTGCCAGCTCAACCCTACAGGGGTTACCCTACGAGCAGTACTTC. It yields the protein CASSTLQGLPYEQYF.

The chain couples TRBV10-3 to TRBJ1-1; unclear D gene. V lost 6 bases and J 1 base, leaving 6 bases between the germline ends. The CDR3 totals 12 residues. Germline lookup yields CDR1 ENHRY and CDR2 SYGVKD. CDR3 residues: CAISPQNTEAFF. The CDR3 DNA follows: TGTGCCATCAGCCCACAGAACACTGAAGCTTTCTTT.

The chain links TRBV27 to TRBJ2-6, with TRBD1 matching 7 bases. The CDR3 spans 16 residues. Unmatched junction bases numbered 6, after V lost 6 bases and J lost 1 base. Germline CDR1 MNHEY, CDR2 SMNVEV (reference sequence). The CDR3 DNA reads as TGTGCCAGCAGCCACCTGGACAGGTCTGGGGCCAACGTCCTGACTTTC. Translated, it gives CASSHLDRSGANVLTF.

The rearrangement uses TRBV9 and TRBJ2-5; 7 bases align to TRBD2. J was trimmed by 6 bases and V by 2 bases; bases with no gene match: 7. This CDR3 comprises 14 residues. CDR1 and CDR2 from the germline V gene are SGDLS and YYNGEE. DNA of the CDR3: TGTGCCAGCAGCGTGGAAGGGCGGGGGAAGACCCAGTACTTC. Protein product: CASSVEGRGKTQYF.